The present TCR beta chain was sequenced within a study of CD4 and CD8 cells across lung adenocarcinoma regions. Using its own MiXCR run on the PCR reads, TCRdb lists one record per CDR3 protein. The table includes some 10,000 distinct CDR3 sequences, roughly 51% detected once. The patients had localized lung adenocarcinoma, a non-small cell subtype. V lost 3 bases to trimming and J lost 2 bases; unmatched junction nucleotides: 9. This CDR3 region has 16 residues. CDR1 and CDR2 from the germline V gene are MNHEY and SMNVEV (reference sequence). This clonotype ranks as medium-sized. The sample comprised CD8+ T cells from the margin of a lung tumor. The chain recombines TRBV27 with TRBJ1-2; 7 bases line up with TRBD1. The receptor comes from a male donor with lung adenocarcinoma. The CD4 and CD8 labels of this study may be unreliable. The CDR3 nucleotides are TGTGCCAGCAGTTTGACCCCCGGCAGGGGGAACTATGGCTACACCTTC. Its protein is CASSLTPGRGNYGYTF.